Presented here are 10 T cell receptor beta chains from one specimen sequenced in a study of T-cell reconstitution after alpha-beta-depleted transplantation in children. Preparing the TCRbeta library involved the use of unique molecular identifiers. TCRdb itself ran the PCR reads through MiXCR, one entry per CDR3 protein. Among more than 90,000 distinct CDR3 sequences listed, approximately 9.2% were seen once. Sample: PBMCs from the stem cell graft donor, taken from the stem cell graft. The receptors derive from a human donor who donated a stem cell graft to a child with congenital amegakaryocytic thrombocytopenia.

This clonotype was seen repeatedly, ten times or more. This chain connects TRBV20-1 to TRBJ2-7; TRBD2 agrees at 7 bases. The CDR3 totals 14 residues. Germline CDR1 is DFQATT and CDR2 is SNEGSKA (reference sequence). V lost 0 bases and J lost 9; bases outside the gene matches: 11. CDR3 sequence reads: CSARDAAGDDAQYF. The CDR3 DNA sequence: TGCAGTGCTAGAGATGCGGCGGGAGACGATGCGCAGTACTTC.

This clonotype occurred many times. This rearrangement joins TRBV7-8 to TRBJ2-1; possible D gene TRBD2, 5 bases. Germline V gives CDR1 SGHVS, CDR2 FQNEAQ. The V and J ends lost 7 bases and 4 bases respectively, with 17 bases between them. This CDR3 region has 15 residues. The CDR3 here is CASTPRRISYNEQFF. The DNA for the CDR3 is TGTGCCAGCACCCCCCGGAGGATATCTTACAATGAGCAGTTCTTC.

The chain couples TRBV29-1 to TRBJ2-4; unclear D gene. Germline CDR1 reads SQVTM; CDR2 reads ANQGSEA. The germline V and J ends were trimmed by 4 bases and 3 bases, with 13 bases remaining between them. The CDR3 is made up of 14 amino acids. In nucleotides, the CDR3 is TGCAGCGTTGCCCCTCAAAATGGCAAAAACATTCAGTACTTC. Protein: CSVAPQNGKNIQYF.

This clonotype appeared many times. The chain recombines TRBV28 with TRBJ2-7, with TRBD2 matching over 7 bases. The ends lost 5 bases at V and 4 bases at J; junction bases unmatched: 5. CDR3 length: 13 amino acids. Germline assignment: CDR1 MDHEN and CDR2 SYDVKM. CDR3 DNA sequence: TGTGCCAGCAGTCCGACTAGCAAATACGAGCAGTACTTC. It translates to CASSPTSKYEQYF.

The V and J genes are TRBV21-1 and TRBJ2-2; the listed D gene, TRBD1, was not tested against the DNA. TRBV21-1 is deemed a pseudogene. The CDR3 spans 18 residues. The DNA of the CDR3 is TGTGCCAGCAGCAAAGCGCGGACAGGGGATTTCGGCACCGGGGAGCTGTTTTTT. Its protein is CASSKARTGDFGTGELFF.

This clonotype appeared many times. The V gene is TRBV6-1, the J gene TRBJ1-5; TRBD1 might be the D (5 bases). The CDR3 has 15 residues. CDR1 MNHNS and CDR2 SASEGT come from the germline V gene. V lost 3 bases, J lost 2 bases, and 11 bases lay in between. The CDR3 loop reads CASSEAGWGNQPQHF. As DNA, the CDR3 is TGTGCCAGCAGTGAGGCAGGGTGGGGCAATCAGCCCCAGCATTTT.

This clonotype has a count of ten or more. This chain links TRBV4-1 with TRBJ2-7, with TRBD1 matching over 7 bases. CDR1 and CDR2 from the germline V gene are MGHRA and YSYEKL. This CDR3 has 15 amino acids. V was pared by 0 bases and J by 6 bases, with 8 bases of the junction left unmatched. The DNA of the CDR3 is TGCGCCAGCAGCCAAGAGGCGACAGGGTTCGGCGAGCAGTACTTC. As protein: CASSQEATGFGEQYF.

At least ten counts were recorded for this clonotype. V and J are TRBV4-2 and TRBJ2-4; weak D call: TRBD2 (6 bases). Germline loops: CDR1 LGHNA, CDR2 YNFKEQ. CDR3 length: 15 amino acids. V lost 3 bases, J lost 0 bases, and 9 bases lay in between. For the CDR3, the DNA is TGTGCCAGCAGCCAGAGGGACTCAGCCAAAAACATTCAGTACTTC. This gives the protein CASSQRDSAKNIQYF.

This clonotype has a handful of counts. J is TRBJ1-1 and V is TRBV10-3; 7 positions agree with TRBD1. Trimming removed 3 bases from V and 0 bases from J; junction bases left unmatched: 10. The germline V gene has CDR1 ENHRY and CDR2 SYGVKD. The CDR3 has 17 amino acids. The CDR3 region has the DNA TGTGCCATCAGTGACTTCAACAGACAGGGTTTGAACACTGAAGCTTTCTTT. Its protein product is CAISDFNRQGLNTEAFF.

This clonotype showed up many times. The gene calls are TRBV20-1 and TRBJ2-1; TRBD2 agrees at 13 bases. The CDR3 has 16 amino acids. Germline CDR1 DFQATT, CDR2 SNEGSKA (reference sequence). The V and J ends lost 6 bases and 4 bases, in that order; junction bases with no gene match: 9. Here the CDR3 reads CSAPMPGLAGYNEQFF. CDR3 sequence (DNA): TGCAGTGCGCCGATGCCGGGACTAGCGGGATACAATGAGCAGTTCTTC.